This is a list of T cell receptor beta chains from one sample in a study of CD8 T cells in Susac syndrome. A single record per CDR3 protein comes from TCRdb applying MiXCR to the immunoSEQ multiplex PCR reads. The repertoire includes about 200,000 distinct CDR3 sequences, around 95% of them detected once, and 0.093% sits in the top ten. The source material was CD4+ T cells from PBMCs. The receptors originated from a human donor with multiple sclerosis. CDR3s include the opening cysteine and the closing phenylalanine or tryptophan. A D gene is named only where the DNA matches it firmly. For some rows the clone size is stated as once, few or many, or as a class when expanded; others skip it.

cdr3_nt cdr3_aa j_call v_call clone_size d_call
TGCAGTGCCGACAAAAACAATGAGCAGTTCTTC CSADKNNEQFF TRBJ2-1 TRBV20-1 NA NA
TGTGCCAGCAACCCGGGACGGTGGATCGAGCAGTACTTC CASNPGRWIEQYF TRBJ2-7 TRBV28 once NA
TGTGCCAGCAGCTTGGGGGGACAACTTAATTCACCCCTCCACTTT CASSLGGQLNSPLHF TRBJ1-6 TRBV11-2 NA NA
TGTGCCAGCAGACCCGGGACAGGGGCACATGAGCAGTACTTC CASRPGTGAHEQYF TRBJ2-7 TRBV9 NA TRBD1
TGTGCCAGCAGCCCCCGGGACTTCACAGATACGCAGTATTTT CASSPRDFTDTQYF TRBJ2-3 TRBV3-1 few NA
TGTGCCAGCTCACCACTAGCGGACAAGGAGACCCAGTACTTC CASSPLADKETQYF TRBJ2-5 TRBV18 NA NA
TGTGCCAGCAGTTTAAAGGAGACCCAGTACTTC CASSLKETQYF TRBJ2-5 TRBV5-1 NA NA
TGTGCCACCAGCCCAGGGTGGTACGAGCAGTACTTC CATSPGWYEQYF TRBJ2-7 TRBV19 NA NA
TGTGCCAGCAGCGTAGAAGCCGGACAGGTGAAGTCCGAGCAGTACTTC CASSVEAGQVKSEQYF TRBJ2-7 TRBV9 NA TRBD1
TGTGCCAGCAGCTTACCTTTAGCGGGGGGGATCAATGAGCAGTTCTTC CASSLPLAGGINEQFF TRBJ2-1 TRBV5-4 NA TRBD2
TGTGCCAGCAGCCCCATTGGACCTAACTATGGCTACACCTTC CASSPIGPNYGYTF TRBJ1-2 TRBV3-1 once NA
TGTGCCAGCAACCCATCAGGGGTCTCCTACGAGCAGTACTTC CASNPSGVSYEQYF TRBJ2-7 TRBV3-1 few NA
TGTGCTAGTGGTTTGATTACAGATACGCAGTATTTT CASGLITDTQYF TRBJ2-3 TRBV12-5 NA NA
TGTGCCAGCAGTTACTCGGGGCAGACGAATTCACCCCTCCACTTT CASSYSGQTNSPLHF TRBJ1-6 TRBV6-5 NA NA
TGCAGCGTTGTAGGACAGCCGAACACTGAAGCTTTCTTT CSVVGQPNTEAFF TRBJ1-1 TRBV29-1 NA NA
TGCAGTGCTAGAGGTCCGGAGACCCAGTACTTC CSARGPETQYF TRBJ2-5 TRBV20-1 NA NA
TGCAGCGTGACTGGGGGTTTAAGTGCTAACTATGGCTACACCTTC CSVTGGLSANYGYTF TRBJ1-2 TRBV29-1 once NA
TGTGCCAGCAGCTTAACGTTGGCGGGGGCGAATGAGCAGTTCTTC CASSLTLAGANEQFF TRBJ2-1 TRBV7-3 NA NA
TGTGCCTGGAATAGCGGGGGGGCCAATGAGCAGTTCTTC CAWNSGGANEQFF TRBJ2-1 TRBV30 once TRBD2
TGTGCCACCAGCAGGAACACAGGGTCCTACTATGGCTACACCTTC CATSRNTGSYYGYTF TRBJ1-2 TRBV15 NA NA
TGTGCCAGCTCACCGGGGGACGGTGAAAACATTCAGTACTTC CASSPGDGENIQYF TRBJ2-4 TRBV18 NA NA
TGTGCCACCAGCAGAGCAACGGCCAGGACCGATGGCTACACCTTC CATSRATARTDGYTF TRBJ1-2 TRBV15 NA NA
TGTGCCAGCAGCCCTCCGGGCCAGTGGGAGACCCAGTACTTC CASSPPGQWETQYF TRBJ2-5 TRBV7-6 NA NA
TGTGCCAGCAGGACTCTCCCGGGACCCGGCCCGTGGTACAATGAGCAGTTCTTC CASRTLPGPGPWYNEQFF TRBJ2-1 TRBV27 NA NA
TGCGCCAGCACCCTCTTAGCGGGGGGGCAAGAGACCCAGTACTTC CASTLLAGGQETQYF TRBJ2-5 TRBV5-1 NA TRBD2
TGTGCCAGCAGCTTGCGACAGGGGTCGAACACCGGGGAGCTGTTTTTT CASSLRQGSNTGELFF TRBJ2-2 TRBV5-6 NA TRBD1
TGTGCCAGCAGTTTAGGGACAACCAACTATGGCTACACCTTC CASSLGTTNYGYTF TRBJ1-2 TRBV12-3/TRBV12-4 NA NA
TGTGCCAGCAGCTTCGGTGCGGGTCGTGATCAGCCCCAGCATTTT CASSFGAGRDQPQHF TRBJ1-5 TRBV5-6 once NA
TGTGCCATCTCGGAAAGGGTGGAAGAGACCCAGTACTTC CAISERVEETQYF TRBJ2-5 TRBV10-3 NA NA
TGTGCCAGCAGTCGGACAGGGCCGACAGATACGCAGTATTTT CASSRTGPTDTQYF TRBJ2-3 TRBV11-1 once TRBD1
TGTGCCAGCAGCCCCCATACAGTTTACTATGGCTACACCTTC CASSPHTVYYGYTF TRBJ1-2 TRBV4-2 NA NA
TGCAGTGCTAGGACCCGGGACAGTCTTCAGCCCCAGCATTTT CSARTRDSLQPQHF TRBJ1-5 TRBV20-1 NA TRBD1
TGTGCCAGCAGGGGGGACAGGGGGCGAGTCGGGGAGCTGTTTTTT CASRGDRGRVGELFF TRBJ2-2 TRBV28 NA TRBD1
TGCGCCAGCAGCCAAGTTTTTCCCCCCTCTGGCTACACCTTC CASSQVFPPSGYTF TRBJ1-2 TRBV4-1 NA NA
TGTGCCAGCAGCTTACTGGGGGATAGACAGACCCTCAATCAGCCCCAGCATTTT CASSLLGDRQTLNQPQHF TRBJ1-5 TRBV7-2 once NA
TGTGCCAGCCATCTAGCGGGGGCGACCTACGAGCAGTACTTC CASHLAGATYEQYF TRBJ2-7 TRBV6-2/TRBV6-3 once TRBD2
TGTAGCGGTAACGGCGGGACAGGGAGCACAGATACGCAGTATTTT CSGNGGTGSTDTQYF TRBJ2-3 TRBV29-1 few TRBD1
TGCAGTGCCGAGTGGGCAGGCCAGTTCACCGGGGAGCTGTTTTTT CSAEWAGQFTGELFF TRBJ2-2 TRBV20-1 NA NA
TGTGCCACCAGTCCGGGACAGGGGATCTATGAGCAGTTCTTC CATSPGQGIYEQFF TRBJ2-1 TRBV24-1 NA TRBD1
TGTGCCAGCAGTCCGGGACTAGCGGGGGGGCTTGAGACCCAGTACTTC CASSPGLAGGLETQYF TRBJ2-5 TRBV12-3/TRBV12-4 NA TRBD2
TGTGCCAGCAGCTTAAATAGAGAGGAGACCCAGTACTTC CASSLNREETQYF TRBJ2-5 TRBV7-3 few NA
TGTGCCAGCAGCTATGGGGGAGACCCAGAGACCCAGTACTTC CASSYGGDPETQYF TRBJ2-5 TRBV7-2 few NA
TGTGCCAGCCCTCCCGGTAGCGGGGGGGGGAATACGCAGTATTTT CASPPGSGGGNTQYF TRBJ2-3 TRBV25-1 NA TRBD2
TGTGCCAGCTCACCATCGGGACAGGGCGAAGCTTTCTTT CASSPSGQGEAFF TRBJ1-1 TRBV18 NA TRBD1
TGCAGTGTGTTGGGGGGGCGCGCCTATGGCTACACCTTC CSVLGGRAYGYTF TRBJ1-2 TRBV20-1 NA NA
TGCAGCGTTGAAGATTTGGACAGGGCGGGTGGCTACACCTTC CSVEDLDRAGGYTF TRBJ1-2 TRBV29-1 NA TRBD1
TGTGCCAGCAAAGGTTACAATGAGCAGTTCTTC CASKGYNEQFF TRBJ2-1 TRBV12-3/TRBV12-4 NA NA
TGTGCCAGCACCTGGGGGGGGGCCCGAGATACGCAGTATTTT CASTWGGARDTQYF TRBJ2-3 TRBV2 NA NA
TGCGCCAGCAGCTCGTGGACAGGGAGTAAAGCTTTCTTT CASSSWTGSKAFF TRBJ1-1 TRBV5-1 once TRBD1
TGTGCCAGCAGTCCTCAAGGGGGTATAGAGACCCAGTACTTC CASSPQGGIETQYF TRBJ2-5 TRBV7-9 NA NA